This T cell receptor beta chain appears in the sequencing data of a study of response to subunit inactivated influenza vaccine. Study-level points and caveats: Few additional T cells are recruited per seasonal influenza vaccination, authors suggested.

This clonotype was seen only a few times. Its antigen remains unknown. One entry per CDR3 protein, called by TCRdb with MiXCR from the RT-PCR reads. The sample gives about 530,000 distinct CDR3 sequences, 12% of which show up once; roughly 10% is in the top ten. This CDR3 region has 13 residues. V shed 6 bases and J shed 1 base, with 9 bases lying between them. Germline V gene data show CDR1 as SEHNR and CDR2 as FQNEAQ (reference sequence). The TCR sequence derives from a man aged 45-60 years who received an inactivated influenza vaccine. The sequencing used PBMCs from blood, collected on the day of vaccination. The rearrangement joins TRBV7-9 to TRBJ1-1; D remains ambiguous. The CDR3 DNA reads TGTGCCAGCAGATTAAAGGGGAACACTGAAGCTTTCTTT. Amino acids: CASRLKGNTEAFF.